This section outlines one TCR beta chain sequence together with its context. This clonotype is identified as medium-sized (0.01 to 0.1%). No cognate antigen has been identified for it. No much larger clonotype is one base removed from it; base qualities were not supplied. This entry belongs to a study of regulatory T cells after allogeneic stem cell transplantation (dated by TCRdb to 2016 to 2018). Concerning the study at large: Patients were grouped by whether acute graft-versus-host disease developed within 100 days after stem cell transplantation. Conventional CD4+ T cells defined as CD4+CD25+/-CD127+ were also sorted and TCR-sequenced for comparison in the study. CD4+CD25+CD127- regulatory T cells were obtained from patient PBMCs by means of fluorescence-activated cell sorting. The regulatory T-cell TCR repertoire after allogeneic stem cell transplantation was compared between patients with and without acute graft-versus-host disease. Points the paper makes about the study in general: In non-GvHD patients, the top 10 regulatory T-cell clones took up a significantly larger share of the repertoire, which suggests expansion of presumably allo-specific protective clones. None of the regulatory T-cell clones was shared across all patients, and no significant correlation was found between sorted cell numbers and the inverse Simpson index. Patients without graft-versus-host disease showed a less diverse, more focused regulatory T-cell TCR repertoire than patients with the disease. Whether or not patients had graft-versus-host disease, conventional CD4+ T-cell repertoire diversity showed no significant difference. Because the patient sample size was small, the findings needed to be validated in a larger cohort.

The time point label corresponds to: 30 days after allogeneic hematopoietic stem cell transplantation. At 30 days after allogeneic hematopoietic stem cell transplantation, peripheral blood mononuclear cells were collected from the patients. Sequencing took place on an Illumina MiSeq. After the RNA was reverse transcribed with the SMARTer RACE cDNA Amplification kit, the TCR beta CDR3 region was amplified. RNA from sorted cells was extracted with the RNeasy Mini Kit. Illumina paired-end sequencing was used to sequence the TCR beta amplicons. The authors processed their data as follows. MiXCR, VDJtools and the tcR R package were used for TCR repertoire analysis. The inverse Simpson index was used to measure diversity, and clones were grouped as rare, small, medium or expanded based on each clone's proportion of the repertoire. TCRdb redid the processing of the public reads, applying fastp at Q25 and MiXCR, and retained in-frame beta chains. Each entry is one CDR3 protein sequence, shown with its most common DNA and genes. The V and J calls and clone size come from TCRdb's table, not from the authors' own analysis. This sample has 850 to 1,100 distinct CDR3 sequences in its table, and over 15% of those were observed once. The top ten hold approximately 12% of the sample.

The germline V gene supplies CDR1 MDHEN and CDR2 SYDVKM. A distance of 15 bases separates the germline ends of V and J, which lose 3 bases and 3 bases respectively. Including cysteine and phenylalanine, the CDR3 has 15 amino acids. Just the 45-base CDR3 DNA is kept, in frame starting at base 1. The V and J segments used are TRBV28 and TRBJ2-7, with an unclear D gene assignment. This clonotype originated in a human patient who had an allogeneic stem cell transplant, so the T cells may come from the graft donor. Sequencing was performed on sorted CD4+ T cells from blood (whether regulatory or conventional is not recorded), taken 30 days after allogeneic stem cell transplant. CDR3 protein: CASSLGSSLNYEQYF. The DNA is TGTGCCAGCAGTTTGGGTAGCTCTTTAAACTACGAGCAGTACTTC.